This TCR beta chain was captured in a study of chemoradiotherapy in HPV16-positive cancers. Findings of the study overall: Candidate HPV-specific clones and E7-related TCR motifs grew in tumor during treatment.

Concerning this clone itself: Its target is not known.

Germline V CDR1 and CDR2: SGHKS, YYEKEE (reference sequence). The CDR3 runs to 14 residues. The V and J ends lost 0 bases and 0 bases respectively, with 4 bases between them. Libraries were prepared by immunoSEQ multiplex PCR; TCRdb keeps only in-frame clonotypes and omits some of them. The sample records 30,000 to 50,000 clones, 65% to 80% being singletons. The TCR sequence derives from a human donor with HPV-associated anogenital cancer. This chain uses TRBV5-5 with TRBJ1-3; D is unclear. Sequenced material: blood, taken from a patient who underwent chemoradiotherapy. The CDR3 DNA sequence: TGTGCCAGCAGCTTGGACAGCTCTGGAAACACCATATATTTT. Protein: CASSLDSSGNTIYF.